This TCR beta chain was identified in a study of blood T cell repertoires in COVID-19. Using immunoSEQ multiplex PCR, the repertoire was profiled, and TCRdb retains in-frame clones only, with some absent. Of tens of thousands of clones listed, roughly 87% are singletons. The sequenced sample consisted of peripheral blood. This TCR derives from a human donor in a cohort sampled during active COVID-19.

The CDR3 region has the DNA TGTGCCAGCAGCTTATTACCAGGGGGAGGTCAGCCCCAGCATTTT. It encodes CASSLLPGGGQPQHF. The chain links TRBV11-2 to TRBJ1-5; 7 nucleotides match TRBD1. The germline V gene encodes CDR1 SGHAT and CDR2 FQNNGV. CDR3 length equals 15 residues. The J segment lost 6 bases and the V segment lost 2 bases, leaving 7 bases of the junction unmatched.